Given below is one TCR beta chain in context. Generated by immunoSEQ multiplex PCR, the TCRdb table keeps only in-frame clones and is missing some. Of more than 140,000 clones detected, 77% appear once; the ten largest clones hold less than 30%. This specimen belongs to a study of cytotoxic CD8 clonotypes in ibrutinib-treated CLL. This CDR3 has 15 amino acids. V lost 4 bases and J lost 9; bases outside the gene matches: 10. Germline V CDR1 and CDR2: LGHNA, YNFKEQ. This receptor was identified in a human donor with chronic lymphocytic leukemia. The sequences come from PBMCs, collected after 12 months of ibrutinib treatment. The chain joins TRBV4-2 to TRBJ2-3, with 10 bases aligning to TRBD2. The CDR3 reads CASSLGTSVSRTQYF. The DNA of the CDR3 is TGTGCCAGCAGCCTTGGGACTAGCGTGAGTCGGACGCAGTATTTT.